These T cell receptor beta chains were read from a single sample in a study of blood T cell repertoires in COVID-19. Only in-frame clones appear in the TCRdb table, and some are missing; sequencing was by immunoSEQ multiplex PCR. The profile shows more than 70,000 clones, 85% to 90% of them singletons. Sequences were obtained from peripheral blood. Receptor source: a man aged 55 to 70 with acute or convalescent COVID-19. The CDR3 runs from the conserved cysteine through the conserved F or W. The D gene is left open where the match is weak. Size values are once, few and many counts, or a class for expanded clones, and some rows have none.

abundance,v_gene,d_gene,j_gene,CDR3aa,CDR3nt
.,TRBV29-1,.,TRBJ1-1,CSATGQNTEAFF,TGCAGCGCCACGGGACAGAACACTGAAGCTTTCTTT
.,TRBV3-1/TRBV3-2,.,TRBJ1-3,CASSPQGSAAGNTIYF,TGTGCCAGCAGCCCTCAGGGGTCCGCGGCTGGAAACACCATATATTTT
.,TRBV6-5,TRBD1,TRBJ2-5,CASSLGQGNAETQYF,TGTGCCAGCAGTCTAGGACAGGGAAACGCCGAGACCCAGTACTTC
few,TRBV5-1,TRBD1,TRBJ2-5,CASRLTGGQETQYF,TGCGCCAGCAGACTGACAGGGGGTCAAGAGACCCAGTACTTC
.,TRBV5-5,TRBD2,TRBJ2-3,CATQGRGAMTDTQYF,TGTGCCACCCAAGGGCGGGGGGCCATGACAGATACGCAGTATTTT
.,TRBV6-5,.,TRBJ1-5,CASSPAGRDQPQHF,TGTGCCAGCAGCCCGGCGGGTCGCGATCAGCCCCAGCATTTT
.,TRBV3-1/TRBV3-2,TRBD1,TRBJ2-3,CASSLRLDRNTDTQYF,TGTGCCAGCAGCCTCCGATTGGACAGGAACACAGATACGCAGTATTTT
.,TRBV7-8,TRBD1,TRBJ1-5,CASSLARDRGVNQPQHF,TGTGCCAGCAGCTTAGCAAGGGACAGGGGAGTCAATCAGCCCCAGCATTTT
.,TRBV6-5,TRBD1,TRBJ1-6,CASRSGQVGHSPLHF,TGTGCCAGCAGGAGTGGACAGGTCGGCCACTCACCCCTCCACTTT
.,TRBV5-1,TRBD2,TRBJ2-2,CASSASPLAGNTGELFF,TGCGCCAGCAGTGCATCCCCCTTAGCGGGGAACACCGGGGAGCTGTTTTTT
.,TRBV5-1,TRBD2,TRBJ2-3,CASSISGGAVKDTQYF,TGCGCCAGCAGCATTAGCGGGGGGGCCGTTAAAGATACGCAGTATTTT
.,TRBV7-2,.,TRBJ1-6,CASSLDLGDMSPLHF,TGTGCCAGCAGCTTAGATTTAGGGGATATGTCACCCCTCCACTTT
.,TRBV5-6,.,TRBJ2-3,CASRKGVRGTDTQYF,TGTGCCAGCAGGAAAGGGGTAAGGGGCACAGATACGCAGTATTTT
.,TRBV5-1,TRBD2,TRBJ2-7,CASSLQREEQYF,TGCGCCAGCAGCCTCCAGCGGGAGGAGCAGTACTTC
.,TRBV11-2,.,TRBJ1-3,CASSFWGPSGNTIYF,TGTGCCAGCAGCTTTTGGGGGCCATCTGGAAACACCATATATTTT
once,TRBV30,.,TRBJ2-6,CAWNRVSGANVLTF,TGTGCCTGGAACAGGGTGTCCGGGGCCAACGTCCTGACTTTC
.,TRBV11-2,.,TRBJ1-2,CASSLNPIGVNYGYTF,TGTGCCAGCAGCTTAAATCCAATAGGAGTGAACTATGGCTACACCTTC
.,TRBV19,TRBD2,TRBJ2-1,CASSTPFSGSGDEQFF,TGTGCCAGTAGTACGCCGTTTAGCGGGAGTGGGGATGAGCAGTTCTTC